This T cell receptor (beta chain) was recorded in a study of blood T cell repertoires in COVID-19. About the research overall: Material from acute and convalescent COVID-19 was sourced from the United States, Italy and Spain.

CDR3 length: 15 amino acids. Deletions cut 3 bases from V and 0 bases from J, with 10 bases between. Germline V gene sequence: CDR1 MNHEY, CDR2 SVGAGI. Sequencing was performed with immunoSEQ multiplex PCR; in TCRdb, only in-frame clones are kept and a portion is missing. This sample yields approximately 250,000 clones, of which roughly 86% are seen a single time; about 1% belongs to the top ten. The sequencing sample was made of PBMCs or T cells enriched from blood (not recorded which). The sequence came from a woman aged 25 to 45 who had recovered from COVID-19. V gene TRBV6-5 combines with J gene TRBJ2-3; D ambiguous. This CDR3 reads CASSYGGSSTDTQYF. CDR3 DNA: TGTGCCAGCAGTTATGGCGGATCTAGCACAGATACGCAGTATTTT.